The rows below give T cell receptor beta chains drawn from one sample of a study of post-analysis software for immune sequencing data. TCRdb analysed the PCR reads with MiXCR anew, one entry per CDR3 protein. The sample carries approximately 730,000 distinct CDR3 sequences, 25% to 30% recorded once. What was sequenced was blood. The receptor set was obtained from a girl aged 10 to 17 with multiple sclerosis. The CDR3 runs from the conserved cysteine through the conserved F or W. Each record gives: clone size, D gene, V gene, J gene, CDR3 DNA, CDR3 protein. The D gene is left open where the match is weak. Rows may omit the clone size; those that give it use once, few, many or a size class.

.	.	TRBV6-1	TRBJ1-5	TGTGCCAGCAGGGGCATTGGAAGCAATCAGCCCCGGCATTTT	CASRGIGSNQPRHF
.	TRBD2	TRBV28	TRBJ2-7	TGTGCCAGCAGTCCCAAACGGACTAGCGGAAACTACGAGCAGTACTTC	CASSPKRTSGNYEQYF
.	TRBD1	TRBV6-1	TRBJ1-1	TGTGCCAGCAGTGATCGACAGGGAGGAGGAGCTTTCTTT	CASSDRQGGGAFF
few	.	TRBV3-1	TRBJ2-5	TGTGCCAGCAGCCAAGGCAGACAAAAGACCCAGTACTTC	CASSQGRQKTQYF
.	.	TRBV7-2	TRBJ2-3	TGTGCCAGCAGAGGACGGATCAACACAGATACGCAGTATTTT	CASRGRINTDTQYF
.	TRBD1	TRBV10-1	TRBJ2-3	TGCGCCAGCGGAACAGGGGGCGGCACAGATACGCAGTATTTT	CASGTGGGTDTQYF
few	.	TRBV20-1	TRBJ2-3	TGCAGTGCTAGGCTCCTAGATACGCAGTATTTT	CSARLLDTQYF
.	TRBD2	TRBV7-9	TRBJ2-3	TGTGCCAGCAGCTTATCCGGTCGCGGGAGAGATACGCAGTATTTT	CASSLSGRGRDTQYF
.	.	TRBV20-1	TRBJ2-7	TGCAGTGCTAGAGTGGGCCACGGGCCCTACGAGCAGTACTTC	CSARVGHGPYEQYF
.	TRBD1	TRBV4-3	TRBJ1-1	TGCGCCAGCAGCCAGGATTCAGGGGGTTGGAACACTGAAGCTTTCTTT	CASSQDSGGWNTEAFF
once	.	TRBV12-3/TRBV12-4	TRBJ1-1	TGTGCCAGCAGTTTTAGCACACATATGAACACTGAAGCTTTCTTT	CASSFSTHMNTEAFF
many	TRBD2	TRBV4-3	TRBJ2-7	TGCGCCAGCAGCCCAGCGAGCGGGAGCTCCTACGAGCAGTACTTC	CASSPASGSSYEQYF
.	TRBD1	TRBV4-3	TRBJ1-2	TGCGCCAGCAGCTATACAGGGGGGGCTCGGAACTATGGCTACACCTTC	CASSYTGGARNYGYTF
.	.	TRBV7-2	TRBJ1-2	TGTGCCAGCAGCCTCTACGAGGACGGACCCTATGGCTACACCTTC	CASSLYEDGPYGYTF
few	.	TRBV5-1	TRBJ2-2	TGCGCCAGCAGCTACGGGGGCCGGAGCACCGGGGAGCTGTTTTTT	CASSYGGRSTGELFF
.	.	TRBV14	TRBJ2-5	TGTGCCAGCAGCCAAGGGCTAGCCCGGGGTGGAGAGCAGTACTTC	CASSQGLARGGEQYF
many	TRBD1	TRBV7-9	TRBJ2-7	TGTGCCAGCAGCTTGGGGGGACAGGACTACGAGCAGTACTTC	CASSLGGQDYEQYF
.	.	TRBV6-5	TRBJ2-3	TGTGCCAGCAGTTACGGCGGGTGGGGAGATACGCAGTATTTT	CASSYGGWGDTQYF
.	.	TRBV3-1	TRBJ1-2	TGTGCCAGCAGCCCCCATTCATCCCGCGGAACCTATGGCTACACCTTC	CASSPHSSRGTYGYTF
.	.	TRBV20-1	TRBJ2-1	TGCAGTGCGGAACGCTCGGGGGAGGAGCAGTTCTTC	CSAERSGEEQFF
.	.	TRBV5-5	TRBJ2-5	TGTGCCAGCAGCCGCTGGGGGGGGCAAGTGACCCAGTACTTC	CASSRWGGQVTQYF
few	TRBD2	TRBV7-9	TRBJ2-5	TGTGCCAGCAGCCCTACAGGCGGGAGATTTGTGACCCAGTACTTC	CASSPTGGRFVTQYF
.	.	TRBV6-2/TRBV6-3	TRBJ1-1	TGTGCCAGCAGTTGCCCACGGACGGTTGAAGCTTTCTTT	CASSCPRTVEAFF
few	.	TRBV15	TRBJ2-1	TGTGCCACCAGCAGTGGCCTAGATCTTAATGAGCAGTTCTTC	CATSSGLDLNEQFF
.	.	TRBV9	TRBJ2-4	TGTGCCAGCAGCGTAGAGCCGCTAGCCAAAAACATTCAGTACTTC	CASSVEPLAKNIQYF
many	TRBD2	TRBV14	TRBJ2-1	TGTGCCAGCAGCCCCGGACTAGCGTGGGATGATGAGCAGTTCTTC	CASSPGLAWDDEQFF
many	TRBD1	TRBV6-6	TRBJ2-5	TGTGCCAGCAGTCCCCTACAGGGGCGGGAGACCCAGTACTTC	CASSPLQGRETQYF
.	.	TRBV7-2	TRBJ2-7	TGTGCCAGCAGCTTAGAGAGGGGCTTGATCTACGAGCAGTACTTC	CASSLERGLIYEQYF
.	.	TRBV18	TRBJ2-3	TGTGCCAGCTCCGCGGGACGGATCAGCACAGATACGCAGTATTTT	CASSAGRISTDTQYF
.	.	TRBV10-3	TRBJ1-1	TGTGCCATCAGTGACTGGCAGGGCACTGAAGCTTTCTTT	CAISDWQGTEAFF
.	TRBD1	TRBV20-1	TRBJ1-2	TGCAGTGCTATAAAACAGGGGAACTATGGCTACACCTTC	CSAIKQGNYGYTF
many	TRBD2	TRBV12-3/TRBV12-4	TRBJ2-7	TGTGCCAGCAGTCCGACTAGCGGGAGAGTGTACGAGCAGTACTTC	CASSPTSGRVYEQYF
.	TRBD1	TRBV29-1	TRBJ1-2	TGCAGCGCCCCCGACAGGGGCAATGGCTACACCTTC	CSAPDRGNGYTF
few	TRBD2	TRBV20-1	TRBJ2-1	TGCAGTGCTTCTCCGATGGGGCGGGAGAACTACAATGAGCAGTTCTTC	CSASPMGRENYNEQFF
few	.	TRBV6-5	TRBJ2-7	TGTGCCAGCAGTGCCGACAGAGTAACGACCTACGAGCAGTACTTC	CASSADRVTTYEQYF
.	.	TRBV14	TRBJ2-5	TGTGCCAGCAGCCAAGATCTCAGCTTCCAAGAGACCCAGTACTTC	CASSQDLSFQETQYF
.	.	TRBV29-1	TRBJ2-2	TGCAGCGTCGTTGAGGGTATCGGGGAGCTGTTTTTT	CSVVEGIGELFF
.	.	TRBV7-2	TRBJ1-5	TGTGCCAGCAGCCAACCAGGTGGGCAGGGGCAGCCCCAGCATTTT	CASSQPGGQGQPQHF
few	TRBD1	TRBV24-1	TRBJ1-2	TGTGCCACCAGTGATTTTGACAGGGAGGATGGCTACACCTTC	CATSDFDREDGYTF
.	TRBD2	TRBV6-5	TRBJ2-1	TGTGCCAGCAGTCCTAGCGGGAGTCAACACAATGAGCAGTTCTTC	CASSPSGSQHNEQFF
.	.	TRBV20-1	TRBJ1-2	TGCAGTGCTAGAGATGGGGACCGACATCTCTATGGCTACACCTTC	CSARDGDRHLYGYTF
.	.	TRBV12-3/TRBV12-4	TRBJ2-2	TGTGCCAGCAGCCGAACCCAGGGGACCACCGGGGAGCTGTTTTTT	CASSRTQGTTGELFF
few	.	TRBV10-3	TRBJ2-1	TGTGCCACCCGACGATCCAATGAGCAGTTCTTC	CATRRSNEQFF
many	.	TRBV12-3/TRBV12-4	TRBJ2-5	TGTGCCAGCAGGTGGGAGCAAGAGACCCAGTACTTC	CASRWEQETQYF
.	.	TRBV14	TRBJ1-2	TGTGCCAGCAGCCAAGTCACCACCTATGGCTACACCTTC	CASSQVTTYGYTF
many	.	TRBV7-6	TRBJ2-3	TGTGCCAGCAGCTTAGCTGGGGCTACAGATACGCAGTATTTT	CASSLAGATDTQYF
few	.	TRBV27	TRBJ1-5	TGTGCCAGCAGTTTATTAGCCGGGGGCAATCAGCCCCAGCATTTT	CASSLLAGGNQPQHF
.	.	TRBV2	TRBJ2-3	TGTGCCAGCAGGACCATCAGCACAGATACGCAGTATTTT	CASRTISTDTQYF
.	.	TRBV5-1	TRBJ1-4	TGCGCCAGCGGATTCGGACAGATTAATGAAAAGCTGTTTTTT	CASGFGQINEKLFF
.	.	TRBV29-1	TRBJ2-1	TGCAGCGCCGGAGGAAGGAGGTGTGGTGAGCAGTTCTTC	CSAGGRRCGEQFF
.	.	TRBV4-1	TRBJ1-2	TGCGCCAGCAGCCAAAACACGGAACGCTACACCTTC	CASSQNTERYTF
few	.	TRBV5-1	TRBJ1-1	TGCGCCAGCAGCTTGGAATTAGGAATGAACACTGAAGCTTTCTTT	CASSLELGMNTEAFF
many	TRBD1	TRBV27	TRBJ2-7	TGTGCCAGCAGTAAACGACAGGGACGCTACGAGCAGTACTTC	CASSKRQGRYEQYF
.	.	TRBV4-2	TRBJ2-5	TGTGCCAGCAGCCAGCTGGACACTGAAGAGACCCAGTACTTC	CASSQLDTEETQYF
.	.	TRBV28	TRBJ2-3	TGTGCCAGCAGGGAAGACAGAGATACGCAGTATTTT	CASREDRDTQYF